This T cell receptor (beta chain) was recorded in a study of human T cells and chemical hapten exposure. Study in general: Small pooled library volume differences mainly caused per-sample TCR yield variation.

Trimming removed 7 bases from V and 9 bases from J, with 21 bases in between. Germline CDR1 is DFQATT and CDR2 is SNEGSKA (reference sequence). The CDR3 runs 13 residues. The time point here: pre-sensitization, week 0. The treatment is: therapeutic diphenylcyclopropenone sensitization with weekly scalp DPC. TCRdb reprocessed the RACE reads via MiXCR and lists one record per CDR3 protein. The table records under 45,000 distinct CDR3 sequences, about 10% of them present only once. This TCR derives from a man under 40 with alopecia areata. Some clones in this sample may be carry-over from other donors' samples. The sample in question was whole blood, obtained in connection with sensitization to the hapten diphenylcyclopropenone (DPC). This rearrangement joins TRBV20-1 to TRBJ1-2, with no clear D. This CDR3 reads CSVAKSSGRSYTF. As DNA, the CDR3 is TGCAGTGTAGCAAAGAGTTCTGGGAGAAGCTACACCTTC.